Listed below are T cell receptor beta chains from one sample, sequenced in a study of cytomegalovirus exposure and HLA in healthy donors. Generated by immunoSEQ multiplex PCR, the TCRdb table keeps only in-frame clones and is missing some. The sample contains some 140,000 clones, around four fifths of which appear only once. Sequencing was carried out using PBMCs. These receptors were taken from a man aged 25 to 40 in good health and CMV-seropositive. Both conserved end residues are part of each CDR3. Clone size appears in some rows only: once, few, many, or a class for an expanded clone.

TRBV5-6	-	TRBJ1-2	CASSLRAGPNYGYTF
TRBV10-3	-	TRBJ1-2	CAITGVPHYGYTF
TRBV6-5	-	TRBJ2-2	CASSYWTGASTGELFF
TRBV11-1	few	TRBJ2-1	CASSLLEASGNPKGNEQFF
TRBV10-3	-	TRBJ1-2	CAISQRGVDGYTF
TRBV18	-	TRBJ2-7	CASSPGTSGSSGQYF
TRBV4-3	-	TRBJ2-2	CASSLSLAGTQTGELFF
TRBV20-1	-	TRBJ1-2	CSANAGNGYTF
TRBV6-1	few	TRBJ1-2	CASSEVTGGAYGYTF
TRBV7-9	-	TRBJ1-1	CASSLTLQGATEAFF
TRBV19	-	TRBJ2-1	CASSIGLVGYNEQFF
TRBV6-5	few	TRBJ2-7	CASRRLAGSLYEQYF
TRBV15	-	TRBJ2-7	CATSRPQGRTYEQYF
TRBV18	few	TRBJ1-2	CASSPSGQVYGYTF
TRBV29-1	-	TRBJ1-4	CSVADRVINEKLFF
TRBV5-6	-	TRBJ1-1	CASSPRRTGGLTEAFF
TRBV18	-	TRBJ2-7	CASSPKSGESSYEQYF
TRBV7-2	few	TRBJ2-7	CASSQEVHSPYEQYF
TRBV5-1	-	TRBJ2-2	CASSTGTSAGELFF
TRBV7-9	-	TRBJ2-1	CASSLDIVAHDNEQFF
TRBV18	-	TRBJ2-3	CASSLGGGADTQYF
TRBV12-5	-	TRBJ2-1	CASGPGTTLYNEQFF
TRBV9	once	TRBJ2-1	CASSGAGGDEQFF
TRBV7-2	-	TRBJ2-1	CASSPRTGWYNEQFF
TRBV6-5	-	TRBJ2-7	CASSYSYRTGASEQYF
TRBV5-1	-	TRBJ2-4	CASSSGMWEGKNIQYF
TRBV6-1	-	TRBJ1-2	CASSYRTDGYTF
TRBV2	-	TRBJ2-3	CASGETGRTDTQYF